Each of the 17 T cell receptor beta chains below was sequenced from the same sample in a study of a mutant IDH1 vaccine in newly diagnosed glioma. Indicated time point: baseline, week 1 (first vaccination visit). Stated treatment: pre-vaccination baseline after standard-of-care therapy. Clones were sequenced by immunoSEQ multiplex PCR, and TCRdb holds only the in-frame ones, with some missing. The data hold 12,000 to 15,000 clones, with roughly nine tenths observed a single time. Sequenced here: PBMCs, sampled from a glioma patient treated with radiotherapy, temozolomide or both. These receptors were taken from a woman in her thirties or forties with glioma. Some clones in this sample may be carry-over from other donors' samples.

This clone occurred once. V and J are TRBV11-2 and TRBJ2-7, with 10 bases that match TRBD2. The CDR3 runs to 16 residues. The ends lost 1 base at V and 2 bases at J; junction bases unmatched: 5. Germline CDR1 and CDR2: SGHAT and FQNNGV. CDR3 amino acids: CASSLGPSGRAYEQYF. The CDR3 nucleotides are TGTGCCAGCAGCTTAGGGCCGAGCGGGAGGGCCTACGAGCAGTACTTC.

V is TRBV4-2 and J is TRBJ2-1; 10 bases map to TRBD2. This CDR3 comprises 16 residues. Germline V gives CDR1 LGHNA, CDR2 YNFKEQ. With V trimmed by 4 bases and J by 4 bases, 7 bases remained unmatched. In DNA, the CDR3 is TGTGCCAGCAGCCCTCAGCGGGGGGGCTCGTACAATGAGCAGTTCTTC. Translated, it gives CASSPQRGGSYNEQFF.

The V gene is TRBV19, the J gene TRBJ1-1, with unresolved D. Germline V lookup: CDR1 LNHDA, CDR2 SQIVND (reference sequence). The length of the CDR3 is 13 residues. V was shortened by 5 bases and J by 6 bases, with 13 bases between the two germline ends. In DNA form, the CDR3 reads TGTGCCAGTAGTGGGGTCGGGGAGCCTGAAGCTTTCTTT. It encodes CASSGVGEPEAFF.

J is TRBJ1-2 and V is TRBV28; 11 positions match TRBD1. With 4 bases clipped from V and 7 bases from J, the junction kept 14 bases outside the gene matches. Per germline, CDR1 MDHEN and CDR2 SYDVKM. This CDR3 contains 17 residues. CDR3 residues: CASSSNSGTGGVFGYTF. In DNA, the CDR3 is TGTGCCAGCAGTTCCAACTCCGGGACAGGGGGTGTCTTTGGCTACACCTTC.

The V gene is TRBV5-4, the J gene TRBJ2-3; 7 nucleotides agree with TRBD1. The germline CDR1 and CDR2 sequences are SGHNT and YYREEE (reference sequence). The CDR3 length is 16 residues. Trimming removed 4 bases from V and 5 bases from J; junction bases left unmatched: 13. DNA for the CDR3: TGTGCCAGCAGCCTAAGACAGGGAGTTGGAGGAGATACGCAGTATTTT. Amino acid sequence: CASSLRQGVGGDTQYF.

This sequence joins TRBV9 and TRBJ1-5; D remains ambiguous. With 6 bases removed from V and 5 bases from J, the gap between germline ends came to 15 bases. Germline CDR1 is SGDLS and CDR2 is YYNGEE. The CDR3 has 14 residues. CDR3 residues: CASNPGRADQPQHF. The CDR3 DNA sequence: TGTGCCAGCAATCCAGGAAGAGCGGATCAGCCCCAGCATTTT.

The rearrangement joins TRBV7-9 to TRBJ2-5; 8 bases are shared with TRBD2. From germline, CDR1 is SEHNR and CDR2 FQNEAQ (reference sequence). J gave up 2 bases and V 5 bases, and 13 bases lay outside the gene matches. CDR3 length equals 17 residues. The CDR3 sequence: CASSESWDGGDQETQYF. The CDR3 region has the DNA TGTGCCAGCAGCGAAAGTTGGGACGGGGGGGATCAAGAGACCCAGTACTTC.

Only a few counts were recorded for this clone. This chain links TRBV27 with TRBJ1-1; D not certain. CDR1 is MNHEY and CDR2 is SMNVEV in the germline V gene (reference sequence). This CDR3 has 15 residues. The germline V and J ends were trimmed by 2 bases and 0 bases, with 10 bases remaining between them. The CDR3 bases are TGTGCCAGCAGTTTAACTGGATACGTGAACACTGAAGCTTTCTTT. This encodes CASSLTGYVNTEAFF.

On this clone itself: The junction shows a germline mismatch at one end, possibly a read error. The chain has TRBV7-7 and TRBJ2-5, with D perhaps given as TRBD1 or TRBD2 (6 bases each). This CDR3 contains 13 residues. Germline CDR1 SSHAT, CDR2 FNYEAQ (reference sequence). The CDR3 reads CASSRRGGETQYF. The CDR3 DNA follows: TGTGCTAGCAGCCGCCGAGGGGGGGAGACCCAGTACTTC.

The chain combines TRBV6-6 with TRBJ2-5; 8 bases align to TRBD1. V trimming: 6 bases; J trimming: 3 bases; junction bases outside the gene matches: 3. This CDR3 spans 13 amino acids. Germline V gene data show CDR1 as MNHNY and CDR2 as SVGAGI (reference sequence). CDR3 coding DNA: TGTGCCAGCAGACAGGGGGGCGAAGAGACCCAGTACTTC. Amino acid sequence: CASRQGGEETQYF.

The chain links TRBV5-1 to TRBJ2-2; TRBD2 matches at 7 bases. Unmatched junction bases numbered 7, after V lost 0 bases and J lost 2 bases. The germline gives CDR1 SGHRS, CDR2 YFSETQ. The CDR3 has 17 amino acids. The CDR3 nucleotides read TGCGCCAGCAGCTTGGCCGGAAGCGGGGTAAACACCGGGGAGCTGTTTTTT. Its protein product is CASSLAGSGVNTGELFF.

This rearrangement joins TRBV13 to TRBJ2-1, with 8 positions matching TRBD2. With V trimmed by 5 bases and J by 2 bases, 5 bases remained unmatched. The CDR3 covers 15 residues. CDR1 is PRHDT, CDR2 FYEKMQ, per germline (reference sequence). CDR3 protein: CASSPGLGPYNEQFF. In DNA, the CDR3 is TGTGCCAGCAGCCCGGGACTAGGTCCCTACAATGAGCAGTTCTTC.

The chain recombines TRBV4-1 with TRBJ2-7; D might be TRBD1 (6 bases). CDR1 MGHRA and CDR2 YSYEKL come from the germline V gene. Trimming pared 6 bases from V and 3 bases from J, leaving 12 bases between. The CDR3 totals 13 residues. The CDR3 DNA is TGCGCCAGCAGTCTGGGACAAAGCTACGAGCAGTACTTC. It is translated as CASSLGQSYEQYF.

The CDR3 DNA follows: TGCGCCAGCAGTGCCGCGGACAGGGAAGGTTCACCCCTCCACTTT. Protein sequence: CASSAADREGSPLHF. This rearrangement joins TRBV10-2 to TRBJ1-6; 8 positions match TRBD1. The V and J ends lost 4 bases and 9 bases, in that order; junction bases with no gene match: 8. The CDR3 has 15 residues. Germline-derived CDR1 and CDR2 are WSHSY and SAAADI.

The chain recombines TRBV4-1 with TRBJ1-2, with D unclear. CDR3 size: 15 residues. Trimming removed 3 bases at V and 1 base at J, with 12 bases between. The V gene's germline CDR1 is MGHRA and CDR2 YSYEKL. The CDR3 DNA sequence: TGCGCCAGCAGCCAGAGGACGGAGGTTAACTATGGCTACACCTTC. Protein: CASSQRTEVNYGYTF.

The gene calls are TRBV11-2 and TRBJ1-2; D gene unclear. The CDR3 runs 15 residues. CDR1 and CDR2 (germline): SGHAT, FQNNGV. The ends were cut back, 1 base at V and 4 bases at J, with 13 bases in the middle. The CDR3 nucleotides read TGTGCCAGCAGCTTAGGACAAGGGATTCGCTATGGCTACACCTTC. It is translated as CASSLGQGIRYGYTF.

The chain combines TRBV6-1 with TRBJ1-1; D gene uncertain. Germline V gives CDR1 MNHNS, CDR2 SASEGT. The CDR3 length is 10 residues. Trimming took off 8 bases at V and 3 bases at J, with 4 bases between the two ends. The DNA for the CDR3 is TGTGCCAGCGCATACACTGAAGCTTTCTTT. Translating gives CASAYTEAFF.